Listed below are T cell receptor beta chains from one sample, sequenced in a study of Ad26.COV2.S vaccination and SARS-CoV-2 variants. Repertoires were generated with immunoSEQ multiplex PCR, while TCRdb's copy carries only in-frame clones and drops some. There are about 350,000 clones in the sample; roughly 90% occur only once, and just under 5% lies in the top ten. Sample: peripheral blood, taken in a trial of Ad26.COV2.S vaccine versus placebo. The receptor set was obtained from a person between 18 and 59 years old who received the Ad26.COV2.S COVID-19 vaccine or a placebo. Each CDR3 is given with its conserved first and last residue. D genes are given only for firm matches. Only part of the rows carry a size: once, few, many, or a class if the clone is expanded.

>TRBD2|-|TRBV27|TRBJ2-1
TGTGCCAGCGCGGGAGGTTACAATGAGCAGTTCTTC
CASAGGYNEQFF
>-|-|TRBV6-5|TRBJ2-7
TGTGCCTGCCGGACAGCTAATGCCTACGAGCAGTACTTC
CACRTANAYEQYF
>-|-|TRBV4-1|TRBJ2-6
TGCGCCAGCAGCCAAGATCAGGGGAGGGTGGACGTCCTGACTTTC
CASSQDQGRVDVLTF
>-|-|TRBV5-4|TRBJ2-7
TGTGCCAGCAGCTTTGGTCAGGGGGGTACCTACGAGCAGTACTTC
CASSFGQGGTYEQYF
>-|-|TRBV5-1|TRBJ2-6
TGCGCCAGCAGCTTGAGGGGAATAGGGGCCAACGTCCTGACTTTC
CASSLRGIGANVLTF
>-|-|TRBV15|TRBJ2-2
TGTGCCACCAGCAGAGATCTTGGGATGATCCGCGGGGAGCTGTTTTTT
CATSRDLGMIRGELFF
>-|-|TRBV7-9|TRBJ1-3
TGTGCCAGCAGCTTCTCCCGGACGACAGGCTCTGGAAACACCATATATTTT
CASSFSRTTGSGNTIYF
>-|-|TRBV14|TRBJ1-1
TGTGCCAGCAGCCAAGTCGGGGGGAGCACTGAAGCTTTCTTT
CASSQVGGSTEAFF
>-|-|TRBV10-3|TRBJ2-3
TGTGCCATCAGCTCCGGGACAGATACGCAGTATTTT
CAISSGTDTQYF
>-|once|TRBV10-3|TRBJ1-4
TGTGCCATCAGTGAGAGGACAGATGCAAGTCCTGAAAAACTGTTTTTT
CAISERTDASPEKLFF
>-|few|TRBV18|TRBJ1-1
TGTGCCAGCTCACCAGGACTGGGACGGAACACTGAAGCTTTCTTT
CASSPGLGRNTEAFF
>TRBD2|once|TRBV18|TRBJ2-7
TGTGCCAGCTCACCAGGGACTAGCGGGATCGAGCAGTACTTC
CASSPGTSGIEQYF
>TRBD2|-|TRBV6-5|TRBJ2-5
TGTGCCAGCAGGATCTCCGGGGGGGCCTTTGAGACCCAGTACTTC
CASRISGGAFETQYF
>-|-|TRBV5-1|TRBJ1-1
TGCGCCAGCAGCGAAGACATTCTCACTGAAGCTTTCTTT
CASSEDILTEAFF
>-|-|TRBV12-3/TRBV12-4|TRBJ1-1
TGTGCCAGCAGCCGTAAGGGGGGAACTGAAGCTTTCTTT
CASSRKGGTEAFF
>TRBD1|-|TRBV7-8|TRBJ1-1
TGTGCCAGCAGCCCTGACAGGGGTTCGAACACTGAAGCTTTCTTT
CASSPDRGSNTEAFF
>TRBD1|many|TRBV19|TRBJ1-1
TGTGCCAGTACTACAGGGGGCGAAGTCCTCAAAGCTTTCTTT
CASTTGGEVLKAFF
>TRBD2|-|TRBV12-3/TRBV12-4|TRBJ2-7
TGTGCCAGCGGGACTAGCGTGGTCTACGAGCAGTACTTC
CASGTSVVYEQYF
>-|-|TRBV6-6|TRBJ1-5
TGTGCCAGCAGTTACTCGACTCAGGGAGACCAGCCCCAGCATTTT
CASSYSTQGDQPQHF
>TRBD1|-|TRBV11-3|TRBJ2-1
TGTGCCAGCAGCTTATCCGGGACAGGTTACAATGAGCAGTTCTTC
CASSLSGTGYNEQFF
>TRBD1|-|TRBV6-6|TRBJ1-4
TGTGCCAGCAGCCAATACAGGGGCGGCGAAAAACTGTTTTTT
CASSQYRGGEKLFF
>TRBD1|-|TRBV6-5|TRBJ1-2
TGTGCCAGCAGTCGACAGGGTCAGAACTATGGCTACACCTTC
CASSRQGQNYGYTF
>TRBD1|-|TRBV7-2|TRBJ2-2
TGTGCCAGCAGCGTGACAGGGTTCGTCGGGGAGCTGTTTTTT
CASSVTGFVGELFF
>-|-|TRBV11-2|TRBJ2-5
TGTGCCAGCAGCTTATTTCGGGGGTACCAAGAGACCCAGTACTTC
CASSLFRGYQETQYF
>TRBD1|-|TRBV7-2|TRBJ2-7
TGTGCCAGCAGCCCTAGGCACGGACAGGCTGCCTACGAGCAGTACTTC
CASSPRHGQAAYEQYF
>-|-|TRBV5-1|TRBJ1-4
TGCGCCAGCAGAGAAGGGGCGTCCGCTGAAAAACTGTTTTTT
CASREGASAEKLFF
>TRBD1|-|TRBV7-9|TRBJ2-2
TGTGCCAGCAGCCAACCCCGACAGGGCGCGAACACCGGGGAGCTGTTTTTT
CASSQPRQGANTGELFF
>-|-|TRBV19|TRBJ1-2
TGTGCCAGTAGTATAGCGGGAAACTATGGCTACACCTTC
CASSIAGNYGYTF